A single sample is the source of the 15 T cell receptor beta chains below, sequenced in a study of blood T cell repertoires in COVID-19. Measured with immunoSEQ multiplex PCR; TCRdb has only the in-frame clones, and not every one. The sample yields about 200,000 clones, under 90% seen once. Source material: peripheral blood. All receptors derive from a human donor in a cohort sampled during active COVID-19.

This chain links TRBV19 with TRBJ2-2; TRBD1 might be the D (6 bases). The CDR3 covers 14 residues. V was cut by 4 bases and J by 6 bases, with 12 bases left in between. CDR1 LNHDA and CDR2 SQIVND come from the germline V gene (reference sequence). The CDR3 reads CASSTVQGAGELFF. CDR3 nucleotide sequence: TGTGCCAGTAGTACGGTACAGGGCGCCGGGGAGCTGTTTTTT.

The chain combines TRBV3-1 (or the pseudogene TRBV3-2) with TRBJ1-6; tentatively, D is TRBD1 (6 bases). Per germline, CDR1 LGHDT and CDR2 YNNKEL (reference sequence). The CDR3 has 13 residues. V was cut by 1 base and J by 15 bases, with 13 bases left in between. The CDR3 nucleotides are TGTGCCAGCAGCCAAGTTCTCGGACAGCTCCTCCACTTT. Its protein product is CASSQVLGQLLHF.

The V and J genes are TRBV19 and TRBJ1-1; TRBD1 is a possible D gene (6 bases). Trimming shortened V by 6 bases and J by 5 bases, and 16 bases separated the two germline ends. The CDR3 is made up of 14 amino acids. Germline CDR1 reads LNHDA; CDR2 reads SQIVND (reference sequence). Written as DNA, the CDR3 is TGTGCCAGTAGCACAGGGTTTGGTTTTACTGAAGCTTTCTTT. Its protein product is CASSTGFGFTEAFF.

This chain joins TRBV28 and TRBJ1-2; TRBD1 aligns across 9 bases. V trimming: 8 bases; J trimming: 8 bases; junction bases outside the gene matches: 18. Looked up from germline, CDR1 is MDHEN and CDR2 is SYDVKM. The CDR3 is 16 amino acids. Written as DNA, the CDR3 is TGTGCCAGCCAGGGAAGCGGGACCGGGACAGGGTGGGGCTACACCTTC. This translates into CASQGSGTGTGWGYTF.

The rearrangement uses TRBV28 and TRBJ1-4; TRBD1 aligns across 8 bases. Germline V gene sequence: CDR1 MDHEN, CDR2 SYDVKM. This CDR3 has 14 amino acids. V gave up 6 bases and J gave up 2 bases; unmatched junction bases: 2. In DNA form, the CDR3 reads TGTGCCAGCAGCTGGACAGGGACTAATGAAAAACTGTTTTTT. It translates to CASSWTGTNEKLFF.

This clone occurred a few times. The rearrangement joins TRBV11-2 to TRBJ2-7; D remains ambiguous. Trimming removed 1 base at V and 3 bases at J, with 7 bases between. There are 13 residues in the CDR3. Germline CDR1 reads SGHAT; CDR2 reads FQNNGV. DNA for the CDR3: TGTGCCAGCAGCTTAGTGGCTTTCTACGAGCAGTACTTC. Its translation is CASSLVAFYEQYF.

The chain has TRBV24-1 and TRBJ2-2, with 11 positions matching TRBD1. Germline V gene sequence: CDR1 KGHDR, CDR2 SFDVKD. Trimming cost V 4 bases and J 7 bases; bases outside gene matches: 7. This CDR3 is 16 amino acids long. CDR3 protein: CATSDPDRGQVGELFF. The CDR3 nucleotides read TGTGCCACCAGTGACCCGGACAGGGGGCAGGTCGGGGAGCTGTTTTTT.

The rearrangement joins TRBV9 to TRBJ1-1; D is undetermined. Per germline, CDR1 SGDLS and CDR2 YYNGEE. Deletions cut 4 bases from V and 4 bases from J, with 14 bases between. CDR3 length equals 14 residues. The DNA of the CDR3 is TGTGCCAGCAGCTTTACTCCTTCGGGCACTGAAGCTTTCTTT. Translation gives CASSFTPSGTEAFF.

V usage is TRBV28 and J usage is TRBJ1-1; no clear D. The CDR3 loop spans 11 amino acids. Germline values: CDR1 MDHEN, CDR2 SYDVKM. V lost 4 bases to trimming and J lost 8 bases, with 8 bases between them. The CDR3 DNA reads TGTGCCAGCAGTTACAGAAGAGAAGCTTTCTTT. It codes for CASSYRREAFF.

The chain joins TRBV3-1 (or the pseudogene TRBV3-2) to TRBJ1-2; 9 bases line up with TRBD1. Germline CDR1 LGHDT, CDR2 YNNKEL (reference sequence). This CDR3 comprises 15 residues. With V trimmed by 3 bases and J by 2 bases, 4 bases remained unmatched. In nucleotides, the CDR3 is TGTGCCAGCAGCCAGTTGGGACAGGGAAACTATGGCTACACCTTC. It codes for CASSQLGQGNYGYTF.

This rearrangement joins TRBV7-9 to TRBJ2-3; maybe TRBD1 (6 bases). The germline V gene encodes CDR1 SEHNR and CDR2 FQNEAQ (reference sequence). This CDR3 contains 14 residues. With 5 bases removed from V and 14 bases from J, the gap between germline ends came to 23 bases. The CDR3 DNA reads TGTGCCAGCAGCCCGGAGGTAGGGGGACAAAAAGGGTATTTT. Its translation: CASSPEVGGQKGYF.

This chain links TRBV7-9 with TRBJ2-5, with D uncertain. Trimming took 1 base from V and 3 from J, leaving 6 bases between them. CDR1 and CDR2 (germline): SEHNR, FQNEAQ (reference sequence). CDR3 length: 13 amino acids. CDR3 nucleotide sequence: TGTGCCAGCAGCTTAGTCAGCGAAGAGACCCAGTACTTC. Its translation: CASSLVSEETQYF.

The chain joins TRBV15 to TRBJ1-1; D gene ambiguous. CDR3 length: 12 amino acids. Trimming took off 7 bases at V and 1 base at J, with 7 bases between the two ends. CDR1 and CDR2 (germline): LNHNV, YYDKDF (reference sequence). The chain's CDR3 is CATKTPNTEAFF. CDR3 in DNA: TGTGCCACCAAGACACCGAACACTGAAGCTTTCTTT. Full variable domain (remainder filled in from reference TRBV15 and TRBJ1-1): DAMVIQNPRYQVTQFGKPVTLSCSQTLNHNVMYWYQQKSSQAPKLLFHYYDKDFNNEADTPDNFQSRRPNTSFCFLDIRSPGLGDTAMYLCATKTPNTEAFFGQGTRLTVV.

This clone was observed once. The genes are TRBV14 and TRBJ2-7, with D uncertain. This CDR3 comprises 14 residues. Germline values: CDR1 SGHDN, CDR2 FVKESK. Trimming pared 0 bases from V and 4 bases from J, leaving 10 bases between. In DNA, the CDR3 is TGTGCCAGCAGCCAAGATCTCACTTCTTACGAGCAGTACTTC. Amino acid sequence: CASSQDLTSYEQYF.

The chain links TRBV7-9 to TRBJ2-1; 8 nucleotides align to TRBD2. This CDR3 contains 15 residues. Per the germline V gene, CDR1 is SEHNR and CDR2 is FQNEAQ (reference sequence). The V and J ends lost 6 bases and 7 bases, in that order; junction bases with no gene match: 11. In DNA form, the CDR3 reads TGTGCCAGCAGGACGTTAACTAGCGGAGGAAATGAGCAGTTCTTC. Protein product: CASRTLTSGGNEQFF.